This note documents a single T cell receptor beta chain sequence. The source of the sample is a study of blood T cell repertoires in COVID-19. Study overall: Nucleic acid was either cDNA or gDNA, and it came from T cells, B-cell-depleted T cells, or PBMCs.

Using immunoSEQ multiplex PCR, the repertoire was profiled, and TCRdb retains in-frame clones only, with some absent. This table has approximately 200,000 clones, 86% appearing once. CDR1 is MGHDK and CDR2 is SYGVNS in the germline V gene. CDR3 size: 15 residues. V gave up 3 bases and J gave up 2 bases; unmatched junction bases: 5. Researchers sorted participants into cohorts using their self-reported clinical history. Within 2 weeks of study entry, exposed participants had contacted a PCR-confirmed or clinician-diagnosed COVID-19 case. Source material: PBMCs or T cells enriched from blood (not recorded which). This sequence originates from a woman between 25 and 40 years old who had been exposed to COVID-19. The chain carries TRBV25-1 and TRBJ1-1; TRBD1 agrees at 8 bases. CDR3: CASSEGQVLNTEAFF. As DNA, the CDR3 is TGTGCCAGCAGTGAGGGACAGGTCCTAAACACTGAAGCTTTCTTT.